This entry is about one T cell receptor (beta chain). The target antigen is unknown. Roughly 200 ng DNA, 30,000 or so T cell genomes, went into each sorted-subset replicate PCR. Profiled with immunoSEQ multiplex PCR; TCRdb holds only in-frame clones, not every one. The sample records nearly 2 million clones, about 95% being singletons. The data were obtained in a study of shared clonotypes between healthy human individuals. Whole-study context: Two female and a few male donors aged 18 to 49 were enrolled.

Findings of the study overall: Among donors, sharing of clonotypes was expected to be affected by sequencing depth. Shared clonotypes across all four donors exceeded non-shared ones in generation probability.

CD8 cells regarded as naive lacked CD45RO, were positively chosen for CCR7, and omitted terminally differentiated effector memory CD45RA+ cells. CDR1 MNHNS and CDR2 SASEGT come from the germline V gene. The J segment lost 5 bases and the V segment lost 4 bases, leaving 8 bases of the junction unmatched. The CDR3 has 15 residues. Sequencing was performed on naive CD8+ T cells sorted from blood. The receptor's source is a man aged 18 to 35 in good health. The rearrangement joins TRBV6-1 to TRBJ1-5, with 7 bases lining up with TRBD1. The CDR3: CASSVRDSSDQPQHF. The CDR3 DNA sequence: TGTGCCAGCAGTGTCCGGGACAGCTCAGATCAGCCCCAGCATTTT.